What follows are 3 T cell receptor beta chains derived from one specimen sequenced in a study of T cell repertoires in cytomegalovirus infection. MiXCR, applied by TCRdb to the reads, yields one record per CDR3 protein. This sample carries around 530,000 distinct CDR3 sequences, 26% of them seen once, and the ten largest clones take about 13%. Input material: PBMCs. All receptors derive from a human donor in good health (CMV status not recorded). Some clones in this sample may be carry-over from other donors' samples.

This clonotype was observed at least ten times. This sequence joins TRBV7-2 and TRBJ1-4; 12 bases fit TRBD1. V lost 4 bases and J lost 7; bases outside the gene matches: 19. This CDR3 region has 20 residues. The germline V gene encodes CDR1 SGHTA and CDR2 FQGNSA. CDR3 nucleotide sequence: TGTGCCAGCAGCTCACCATACCCCGGGACAGGGGGCTTTCGCGGTGAAAAACTGTTTTTT. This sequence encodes CASSSPYPGTGGFRGEKLFF.

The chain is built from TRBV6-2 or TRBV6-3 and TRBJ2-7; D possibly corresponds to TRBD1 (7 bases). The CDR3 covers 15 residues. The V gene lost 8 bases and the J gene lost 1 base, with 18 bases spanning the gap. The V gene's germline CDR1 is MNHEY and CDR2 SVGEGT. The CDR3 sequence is CASHNPAGGSYEQYF. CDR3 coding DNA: TGTGCCAGCCATAATCCGGCAGGGGGGTCCTACGAGCAGTACTTC.

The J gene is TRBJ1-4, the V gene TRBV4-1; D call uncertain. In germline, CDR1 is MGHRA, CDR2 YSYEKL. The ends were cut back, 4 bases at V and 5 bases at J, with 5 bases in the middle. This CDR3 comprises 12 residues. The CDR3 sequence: CASSPDNEKLFF. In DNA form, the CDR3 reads TGCGCCAGCAGCCCGGACAATGAAAAACTGTTTTTT.